This TCR beta chain was sequenced for a study of identical twins. Overall study results and limits: Models predicted too little out-of-frame TCR alpha sharing in monozygotic twins. Conclusions were based on cross-sectional statistical analysis, without following the same donors.

Using its own MiXCR run on the 5' RACE reads, TCRdb lists one record per CDR3 protein. The repertoire holds some 660,000 distinct CDR3 sequences, with approximately 9% as singletons. Between the trimmed V and J ends, which lost 1 base and 7 bases, there was a span of 5 bases. The CDR3 length is 12 residues. Germline V gene data show CDR1 as SGHDT and CDR2 as YYEEEE. On this clonotype: The antigen remains undetermined.

Each donor (without exception) was a healthy Caucasian. These data were also filed under a second study, of yellow fever vaccine responses in identical twins. That paper states: Twins reportedly had a vaccine T cell response that seemed partly convergent, partly personalized.

The source is a woman between 18 and 30 years old in good health. The rearrangement links TRBV5-6 to TRBJ2-2; D is ambiguous. Sequenced sample: PBMCs. The CDR3 coding sequence is TGTGCCAGCAGCTTGCCGGTCGGGGAGCTGTTTTTT. Translating gives CASSLPVGELFF.